A selection of T cell receptor beta chains follows, all from one sample in a study of naive and memory T cell subsets. TCRdb passed the UMI-ligation and nested PCR reads through MiXCR, listing each CDR3 protein once. The data show about 140,000 distinct CDR3 sequences, 15% to 25% seen once. Sequenced sample: naive CD8+ T cells from blood. The origin of the receptors is a human donor in good health. Both conserved end residues are part of each CDR3. The D gene is left open where the match is weak. Where a row states a size, it is once, few, many or the class of an expanded clone; other rows omit it.

V gene	D gene	J gene	clone size	CDR3 protein	CDR3 DNA
TRBV5-1	TRBD2	TRBJ2-5	.	CASSLGGTSGSGETQYF	TGCGCCAGCAGCTTGGGCGGGACTAGCGGGAGTGGAGAGACCCAGTACTTC
TRBV28	.	TRBJ2-1	few	CASRRTFNEQFF	TGTGCCAGCCGACGGACTTTTAATGAGCAGTTCTTC
TRBV27	.	TRBJ2-3	few	CASSLYYPLTDTQYF	TGTGCCAGCAGTTTGTACTACCCTCTCACAGATACGCAGTATTTT
TRBV27	TRBD1	TRBJ1-1	few	CASSFKGAGEAFF	TGTGCCAGCAGTTTTAAGGGGGCAGGTGAAGCTTTCTTT
TRBV25-1	.	TRBJ2-7	.	CASSPGGGRAYEQYF	TGTGCCAGCTCACCGGGAGGGGGCAGGGCCTACGAGCAGTACTTC
TRBV29-1	.	TRBJ2-1	.	CSVEDWSGMSNEQFF	TGCAGCGTTGAAGATTGGTCCGGGATGAGCAATGAGCAGTTCTTC
TRBV10-3	.	TRBJ2-5	few	CAISESEVGSGETTETQYF	TGTGCCATCAGTGAGTCGGAGGTCGGGAGTGGGGAGACGACGGAGACCCAGTACTTC
TRBV25-1	.	TRBJ1-2	.	CASSDRTVYGYTF	TGTGCCAGCAGTGACCGGACAGTCTATGGCTACACCTTC
TRBV7-2	.	TRBJ2-7	.	CASSLIDSPEAYEQYF	TGTGCCAGCAGCTTAATTGATAGTCCCGAGGCCTACGAGCAGTACTTC
TRBV29-1	.	TRBJ2-7	few	CSVGGASEQYF	TGCAGCGTTGGGGGGGCCAGCGAGCAGTACTTC
TRBV28	.	TRBJ2-7	.	CASQDGHGYEQYF	TGTGCCAGTCAGGACGGGCACGGTTACGAGCAGTACTTC
TRBV29-1	.	TRBJ2-1	few	CSVEDRGSSYNEQFF	TGCAGCGTTGAAGATCGTGGGAGCTCCTACAATGAGCAGTTCTTC
TRBV7-2	.	TRBJ2-5	.	CASSPDGGETQYF	TGTGCCAGCAGCCCCGACGGGGGAGAGACCCAGTACTTC
TRBV28	TRBD2	TRBJ2-1	.	CASSPLVLAGYNEQFF	TGTGCCAGCAGTCCATTGGTCCTAGCGGGCTACAATGAGCAGTTCTTC
TRBV27	TRBD2	TRBJ2-1	few	CASSLSSSGARNEQFF	TGTGCCAGCAGTTTATCTTCTAGCGGGGCGCGGAATGAGCAGTTCTTC
TRBV29-1	TRBD1	TRBJ2-7	once	CSVVTGGQYEQYF	TGCAGCGTTGTCACAGGGGGCCAGTACGAGCAGTACTTC
TRBV28	TRBD1	TRBJ1-5	few	CASSLQTNGPGTGTFDQPQHF	TGTGCCAGCAGTTTACAAACCAACGGTCCCGGGACAGGGACGTTCGATCAGCCCCAGCATTTT
TRBV2	TRBD2	TRBJ2-1	.	CASSVRPETSDYNEQFF	TGTGCCAGCAGTGTCCGACCCGAGACTAGCGACTACAATGAGCAGTTCTTC
TRBV6-2/TRBV6-3	.	TRBJ1-5	.	CASSTPEAGPHENQPQHF	TGTGCCAGCAGCACGCCTGAAGCGGGGCCGCACGAAAATCAGCCCCAGCATTTT
TRBV2	.	TRBJ2-1	.	CASSPEYNEQFF	TGTGCCAGCAGTCCTGAATACAATGAGCAGTTCTTC
TRBV6-5	.	TRBJ1-1	.	CASSYGLMNTEAFF	TGTGCCAGCAGTTATGGACTCATGAACACTGAAGCTTTCTTT
TRBV29-1	TRBD2	TRBJ2-3	few	CSVEAWEGDTQYF	TGCAGCGTGGAGGCCTGGGAGGGGGATACGCAGTATTTT
TRBV9	TRBD1	TRBJ1-2	.	CASASGTGIGYTF	TGTGCCAGCGCCTCCGGGACAGGGATTGGCTACACCTTC
TRBV11-3	TRBD1	TRBJ1-4	.	CASSLLRTGRLEKLFF	TGTGCCAGCAGCTTACTTCGGACAGGGCGTCTTGAAAAACTGTTTTTT
TRBV7-2	.	TRBJ1-1	few	CASSLRRVGSNRAPGTEAFF	TGTGCCAGCAGCTTAAGGCGAGTGGGTTCCAACAGAGCCCCGGGGACTGAAGCTTTCTTT
TRBV28	.	TRBJ1-1	few	CASSFLNTEAFF	TGTGCCAGCAGTTTCCTGAACACTGAAGCTTTCTTT
TRBV15	TRBD2	TRBJ2-7	few	CATSRVMAGGPHEQYF	TGTGCCACCAGCAGAGTTATGGCGGGAGGGCCCCACGAGCAGTACTTC
TRBV20-1	TRBD1	TRBJ1-2	.	CSARVVGTGGRTNYGYTF	TGCAGTGCTAGAGTAGTGGGGACAGGGGGACGTACAAACTATGGCTACACCTTC
TRBV6-1	.	TRBJ2-7	.	CAVDIYEQYF	TGTGCAGTCGACATTTACGAGCAGTACTTC
TRBV29-1	TRBD1	TRBJ2-1	few	CSVELTGGDEQFF	TGCAGCGTTGAATTGACAGGGGGGGATGAGCAGTTCTTC
TRBV6-1	TRBD2	TRBJ2-1	.	CASSEPRQGVRLAGVDEQFF	TGTGCCAGCAGTGAGCCGCGACAGGGGGTGCGACTAGCGGGAGTCGATGAGCAGTTCTTC
TRBV7-6	.	TRBJ2-7	.	CASSLEPSTSISYEQYF	TGTGCCAGCAGCTTAGAACCCTCGACAAGTATCTCCTACGAGCAGTACTTC